This T cell receptor beta chain was retrieved from a study of T cells in Graves' hyperthyroidism and ophthalmopathy. Study-level results: In the blood, most expanded thyroid clonotypes above 0.001 appeared as well. Before onset, ophthalmopathy was predicted by the model a median around 6 months earlier.

Unmatched junction bases numbered 11, after V lost 5 bases and J lost 4 bases. Germline loops: CDR1 PRHDT, CDR2 FYEKMQ (reference sequence). The CDR3 totals 16 residues. Thyroid ultrasound, orbital computed tomography, clinical symptoms, and serum thyroxine and TRAb underpinned diagnoses. Around 9.8 ml fresh peripheral blood yielded the PBMCs. What was amplified from RNA transcripts were TCR beta CDR3 regions. First-round RT-PCR with HTBI primers amplified the TCR CDR3 region. TCRdb used MiXCR to reprocess the multiplex PCR reads, holding one entry per CDR3 protein. The sample yields approximately 430,000 distinct CDR3 sequences, about a sixth seen once. This clonotype was seen repeatedly, ten times or more. Its cognate antigen is unknown.

The receptor comes from a woman aged 18 to 35 with Graves' hyperthyroidism. Sequencing was carried out using blood. The chain employs TRBV13 and TRBJ2-5; 9 bases map to TRBD2. Here the CDR3 reads CASSQRGLAGTETQYF. The DNA for the CDR3 is TGTGCCAGCAGCCAGCGGGGGCTAGCGGGAACAGAGACCCAGTACTTC. The whole variable domain, filled in from reference TRBV13 and TRBJ2-5, reads AAGVIQSPRHLIKEKRETATLKCYPIPRHDTVYWYQQGPGQDPQFLISFYEKMQSDKGSIPDRFSAQQFSDYHSELNMSSLELGDSALYFCASSQRGLAGTETQYFGPGTRLLVL.